These 17 T cell receptor beta chains were sequenced from one sample in a study of siplizumab effects on memory and regulatory T cells. Some clones are missing from TCRdb's copy, which holds only in-frame ones; the method was immunoSEQ multiplex PCR. Of over 100,000 clones listed, roughly 93% are singletons. The sequencing sample was made of Tregs sorted from blood. The receptors come from a human donor in good health.

The chain employs TRBV12-5 and TRBJ1-2; D is unclear. This CDR3 has 12 amino acids. Trimming pared 3 bases from V and 8 bases from J, leaving 10 bases between. Looked up from germline, CDR1 is LGHNT and CDR2 is FRNRAP. The CDR3 loop is CASGFNLRGYTF. CDR3 in DNA: TGTGCTAGTGGTTTTAACCTGCGGGGCTACACCTTC.

This chain joins TRBV5-4 and TRBJ2-6; tentative D call: TRBD2 (5 bases). The CDR3 is made up of 17 amino acids. CDR1 is SGHNT, CDR2 YYREEE, per germline (reference sequence). Trimming shortened V by 2 bases and J by 0 bases, and 12 bases separated the two germline ends. The CDR3 here is CASSFQTGISGANVLTF. CDR3 DNA: TGTGCCAGCAGCTTTCAAACGGGGATCTCTGGGGCCAACGTCCTGACTTTC.

The rearrangement joins TRBV18 to TRBJ2-1; the match to TRBD2 covers 10 bases. Per germline, CDR1 KGHSH and CDR2 LQKENI. The CDR3 is made up of 17 amino acids. J gave up 0 bases and V 4 bases, and 6 bases lay outside the gene matches. The CDR3 region has the DNA TGTGCCAGCTCACTTGGCCCTAGCGGGAGCTCCTACAATGAGCAGTTCTTC. Its protein is CASSLGPSGSSYNEQFF.

The chain is built from TRBV30 and TRBJ1-1, with D possibly TRBD1 on 6 matching bases. The CDR3 is 13 residues long. With 4 bases removed from V and 5 bases from J, the gap between germline ends came to 14 bases. Germline V gene sequence: CDR1 GTSNPN, CDR2 SVGIG (reference sequence). CDR3 sequence: CAWNGGGRTEAFF. CDR3 bases: TGTGCCTGGAATGGTGGGGGGCGGACTGAAGCTTTCTTT.

The chain combines TRBV27 with TRBJ1-5; D is perhaps TRBD1 (6 bases). CDR3 length: 14 residues. Germline CDR1 is MNHEY and CDR2 is SMNVEV (reference sequence). With 6 bases removed from V and 6 bases from J, the gap between germline ends came to 15 bases. Here the CDR3 reads CASSLIGGPQPQHF. The CDR3 coding sequence is TGTGCCAGCAGCCTCATTGGGGGCCCTCAGCCCCAGCATTTT.

The chain joins TRBV19 to TRBJ2-5; weak D call: TRBD2 (5 bases). Trimming left V 3 bases short and J 5 bases short, with 16 bases between. The germline V gene encodes CDR1 LNHDA and CDR2 SQIVND (reference sequence). This CDR3 region has 15 residues. CDR3 amino acids: CASSIGSGIPETQYF. CDR3 in DNA: TGTGCCAGTAGTATCGGATCCGGGATCCCGGAGACCCAGTACTTC.

This chain joins TRBV14 and TRBJ2-1, with 7 nucleotides matching TRBD2. V was clipped by 4 bases and J by 0 bases; unmatched bases: 3. The CDR3 totals 15 residues. Germline CDR1 and CDR2: SGHDN and FVKESK. CDR3 sequence reads: CASSPRTSSYNEQFF. The CDR3, as DNA: TGTGCCAGCAGCCCTCGGACTAGCTCCTACAATGAGCAGTTCTTC.

A single count supports this clone. This rearrangement joins TRBV5-1 to TRBJ1-6, with 8 bases matching TRBD1. The CDR3 sequence is 15 residues long. Germline V lookup: CDR1 SGHRS, CDR2 YFSETQ. The V segment lost 7 bases and the J segment 8 bases; nucleotides outside the gene matches: 11. CDR3 nucleotides: TGCGCCAGCTCAACTGGGACAGGTATGGATTCACCCCTCCACTTT. Encoded protein: CASSTGTGMDSPLHF. Variable domain in full (rest from reference TRBV5-1 and TRBJ1-6): KAGVTQTPRYLIKTRGQQVTLSCSPISGHRSVSWYQQTPGQGLQFLFEYFSETQRNKGNFPGRFSGRQFSNSRSEMNVSTLELGDSALYLCASSTGTGMDSPLHFGNGTRLTVT.

The rearrangement joins TRBV18 to TRBJ2-7; D might be TRBD2 (5 bases). V was trimmed by 5 bases and J by 7 bases, leaving 15 bases between them. This CDR3 has 13 amino acids. In germline, CDR1 is KGHSH, CDR2 LQKENI. Written as DNA, the CDR3 is TGTGCCAGCTCAACGAACAGCGGTACGGAGCAGTACTTC. This codes for CASSTNSGTEQYF.

This sequence joins TRBV9 and TRBJ2-3; 11 nucleotides agree with TRBD2. The germline V gene has CDR1 SGDLS and CDR2 YYNGEE. V was pared by 2 bases and J by 6 bases, with 5 bases of the junction left unmatched. The CDR3 sequence is 15 residues long. For the CDR3, the DNA is TGTGCCAGCAGCGTGCTAGCGGGGGGTGGGGATACGCAGTATTTT. Protein sequence: CASSVLAGGGDTQYF.

The chain joins TRBV15 to TRBJ1-3, with D unclear. Trimming removed 1 base from V and 0 bases from J, with 7 bases in between. Looked up from germline, CDR1 is LNHNV and CDR2 is YYDKDF (reference sequence). This CDR3 is 15 amino acids long. In nucleotides, the CDR3 is TGTGCCACCAGCAGAGGGACTTTCTCTGGAAACACCATATATTTT. Translation: CATSRGTFSGNTIYF.

This rearrangement joins TRBV5-6 to TRBJ2-3, with D perhaps TRBD2 (5 bases). CDR3 length: 17 amino acids. Germline V lookup: CDR1 SGHDT, CDR2 YYEEEE. Deletions cut 0 bases from V and 3 bases from J, with 17 bases between. CDR3 sequence (DNA): TGTGCCAGCAGCTTGGTAGGTGGGAGATTGGAAACAGATACGCAGTATTTT. Its translation: CASSLVGGRLETDTQYF. Supplemented by reference TRBV5-6 and TRBJ2-3, the full variable domain reads DAGVTQSPTHLIKTRGQQVTLRCSPKSGHDTVSWYQQALGQGPQFIFQYYEEEERQRGNFPDRFSGHQFPNYSSELNVNALLLGDSALYLCASSLVGGRLETDTQYFGPGTRLTVL.

In its sample, this clone was seen once. J is TRBJ2-2 and V is TRBV2; TRBD1 aligns across 9 bases. Per germline, CDR1 SNHLY and CDR2 FYNNEI. The CDR3 has 14 residues. Trimming removed 7 bases from V and 7 bases from J; junction bases left unmatched: 7. The CDR3 sequence is CASIRTGVSGELFF. The CDR3 DNA reads as TGTGCCAGCATTCGGACAGGGGTGAGCGGGGAGCTGTTTTTT.

The V and J genes are TRBV11-3 and TRBJ1-1, with D maybe TRBD1 (6 bases). There are 17 residues in the CDR3. In germline, CDR1 is SGHNT, CDR2 YENEEA. V lost 3 bases and J 1 base, leaving 18 bases between the germline ends. The CDR3 DNA is TGTGCCAGCAGCTTGGGGTCCGGGACACCTCAGAACACTGAAGCTTTCTTT. This translates into CASSLGSGTPQNTEAFF.

The CDR3 nucleotides read TGTGCCAGCAGCCCCGGACAGGGAACCGGGGAGCTGTTTTTT. Translating it yields CASSPGQGTGELFF. The chain couples TRBV5-5 to TRBJ2-2; 8 bases map to TRBD1. The germline V gene has CDR1 SGHKS and CDR2 YYEKEE (reference sequence). The CDR3 covers 14 residues. J gave up 5 bases and V 4 bases, and 4 bases lay outside the gene matches.

The table lists this clone with a count of one. The genes are TRBV2 and TRBJ2-2; D uncertain. Germline V CDR1 and CDR2: SNHLY, FYNNEI. The V end lost 7 bases, the J end lost 1 base, and 10 bases lay between the germline ends. This CDR3 comprises 14 residues. The CDR3 bases are TGTGCCAGCAAGGTCGAAATGAACACCGGGGAGCTGTTTTTT. Translating gives CASKVEMNTGELFF.

The chain links TRBV1 to TRBJ1-4; TRBD1 is the table's D call, not checked against the DNA. TRBV1 is a listed pseudogene. The CDR3 covers 19 residues. CDR3 loop: CTTQTGTGDFGNENEKLFF. The CDR3 DNA is TGCACCACGCAAACCGGGACAGGGGATTTCGGGAACGAGAATGAAAAACTGTTTTTT.